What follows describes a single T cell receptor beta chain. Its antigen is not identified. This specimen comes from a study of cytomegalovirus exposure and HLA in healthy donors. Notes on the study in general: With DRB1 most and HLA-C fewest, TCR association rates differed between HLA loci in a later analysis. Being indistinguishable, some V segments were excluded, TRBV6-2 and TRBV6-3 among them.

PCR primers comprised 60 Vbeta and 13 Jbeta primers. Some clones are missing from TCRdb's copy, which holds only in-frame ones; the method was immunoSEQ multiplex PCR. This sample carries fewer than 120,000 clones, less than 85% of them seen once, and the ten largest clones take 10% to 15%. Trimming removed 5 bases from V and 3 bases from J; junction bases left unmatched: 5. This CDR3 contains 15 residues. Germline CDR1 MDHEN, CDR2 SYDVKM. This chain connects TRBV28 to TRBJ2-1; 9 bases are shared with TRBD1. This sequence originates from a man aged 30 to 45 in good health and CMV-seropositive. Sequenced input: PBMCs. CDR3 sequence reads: CASSQGQGRYNEQFF. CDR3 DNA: TGTGCCAGCAGTCAGGGACAGGGACGCTACAATGAGCAGTTCTTC.